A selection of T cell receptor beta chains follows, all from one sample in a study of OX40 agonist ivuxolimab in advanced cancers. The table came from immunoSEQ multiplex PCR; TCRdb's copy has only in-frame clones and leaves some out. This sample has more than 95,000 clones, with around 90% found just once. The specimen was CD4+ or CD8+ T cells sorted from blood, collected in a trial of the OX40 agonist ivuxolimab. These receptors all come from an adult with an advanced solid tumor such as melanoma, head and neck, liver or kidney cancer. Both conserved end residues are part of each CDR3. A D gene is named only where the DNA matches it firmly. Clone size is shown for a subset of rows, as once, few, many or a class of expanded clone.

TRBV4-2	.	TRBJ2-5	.	CASSPAGEETQYF	TGTGCCAGCAGCCCGGCCGGGGAAGAGACCCAGTACTTC
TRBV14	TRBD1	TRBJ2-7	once	CASSQEDRYRDEQYF	TGTGCCAGCAGCCAAGAGGACAGGTATAGGGACGAGCAGTACTTC
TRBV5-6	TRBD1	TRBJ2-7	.	CASSGDRVVYF	TGTGCCAGCAGCGGAGACAGGGTTGTGTACTTC
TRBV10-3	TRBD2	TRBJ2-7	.	CAISEGTSGGRFEQYF	TGTGCCATCAGTGAAGGGACTAGCGGAGGCCGATTCGAGCAGTACTTC
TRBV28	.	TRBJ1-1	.	CASTGNTEAFF	TGTGCCAGCACCGGAAACACTGAAGCTTTCTTT
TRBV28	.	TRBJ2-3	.	CASRGTDTQYF	TGTGCCAGCCGGGGGACAGATACGCAGTATTTT
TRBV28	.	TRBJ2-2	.	CASSRYLNTGELFF	TGTGCCAGCAGTAGATACTTGAACACCGGGGAGCTGTTTTTT
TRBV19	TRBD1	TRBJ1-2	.	CASSIAGQGYYGYTF	TGTGCCAGTAGTATCGCTGGACAGGGGTACTATGGCTACACCTTC
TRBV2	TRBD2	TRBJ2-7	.	CASRGTSGNYEQYF	TGTGCCAGCAGGGGGACTAGCGGCAACTACGAGCAGTACTTC
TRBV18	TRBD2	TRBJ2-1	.	CASSPPGLGGTEQFF	TGTGCCAGCTCACCCCCGGGACTAGGGGGGACTGAGCAGTTCTTC
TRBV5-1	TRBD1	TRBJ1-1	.	CASSLDGDRASEAFF	TGCGCCAGCAGCTTGGACGGGGACAGGGCTTCTGAAGCTTTCTTT
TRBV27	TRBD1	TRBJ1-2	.	CASSLSRTGGAFYGYTF	TGTGCCAGCAGTTTATCTAGGACAGGGGGCGCTTTTTATGGCTACACCTTC
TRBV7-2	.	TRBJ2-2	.	CASSSDSHTGELFF	TGTGCCAGCAGCTCGGACTCTCACACCGGGGAGCTGTTTTTT
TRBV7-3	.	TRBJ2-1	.	CASSHAGYNEQFF	TGTGCCAGCAGCCACGCAGGGTACAATGAGCAGTTCTTC
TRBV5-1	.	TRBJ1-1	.	CASCVVGGGTEAFF	TGCGCCAGCTGTGTCGTTGGGGGAGGCACTGAAGCTTTCTTT
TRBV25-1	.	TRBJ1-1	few	CASSVTSNTEAFF	TGTGCCAGCAGTGTAACTTCGAACACTGAAGCTTTCTTT
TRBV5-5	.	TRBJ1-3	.	CASSLGWGTAGNTIYF	TGTGCCAGCAGCTTGGGTTGGGGAACAGCCGGAAACACCATATATTTT
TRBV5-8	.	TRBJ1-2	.	CASNLDGNGYTF	TGTGCCAGCAACTTGGACGGTAACGGCTACACCTTC
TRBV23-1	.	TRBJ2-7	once	CASSRHREEQYF	TGCGCCAGCAGTCGCCACAGGGAGGAGCAGTACTTC
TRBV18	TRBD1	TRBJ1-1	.	CASSPRQGAGNTEAFF	TGTGCCAGCTCACCGCGACAGGGGGCAGGGAACACTGAAGCTTTCTTT
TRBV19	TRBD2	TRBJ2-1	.	CASSMLAGSYNEQFF	TGTGCCAGTAGTATGCTAGCGGGTTCCTACAATGAGCAGTTCTTC
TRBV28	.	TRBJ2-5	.	CASSGSGSVTTQYF	TGTGCCAGCAGTGGGAGTGGTTCAGTGACAACCCAGTACTTC
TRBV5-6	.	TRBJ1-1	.	CASSLPEVMNTEAFF	TGTGCCAGCAGCTTGCCAGAGGTCATGAACACTGAAGCTTTCTTT
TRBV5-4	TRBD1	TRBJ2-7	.	CASSLGTGGYEQYF	TGTGCCAGCAGCTTGGGAACAGGGGGGTACGAGCAGTACTTC
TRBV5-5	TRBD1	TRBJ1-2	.	CAGAGTGDNYGYTF	TGTGCCGGAGCCGGGACAGGGGATAACTATGGCTACACCTTC
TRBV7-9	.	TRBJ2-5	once	CASSFRLQETQYF	TGTGCCAGCAGCTTTAGGCTCCAAGAGACCCAGTACTTC
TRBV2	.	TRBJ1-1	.	CASSGTVNTEAFF	TGTGCCAGCAGTGGGACAGTGAACACTGAAGCTTTCTTT
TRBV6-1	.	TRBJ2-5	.	CASSRLAEQETQYF	TGTGCCAGCAGCCGCCTGGCAGAACAAGAGACCCAGTACTTC